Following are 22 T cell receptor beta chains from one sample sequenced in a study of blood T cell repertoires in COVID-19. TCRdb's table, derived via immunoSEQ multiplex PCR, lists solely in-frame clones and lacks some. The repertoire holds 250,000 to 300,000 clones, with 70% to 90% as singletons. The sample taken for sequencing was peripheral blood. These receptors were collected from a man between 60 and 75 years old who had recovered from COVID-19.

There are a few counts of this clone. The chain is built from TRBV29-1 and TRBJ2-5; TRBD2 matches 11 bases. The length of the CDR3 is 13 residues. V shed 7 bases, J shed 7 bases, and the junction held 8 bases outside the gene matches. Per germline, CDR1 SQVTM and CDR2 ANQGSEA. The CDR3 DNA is TGCAGCGCCGTATTAGCGGGAGGGGTGACCCAGTACTTC. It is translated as CSAVLAGGVTQYF. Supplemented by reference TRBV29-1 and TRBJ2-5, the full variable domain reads SAVISQKPSRDICQRGTSLTIQCQVDSQVTMMFWYRQQPGQSLTLIATANQGSEATYESGFVIDKFPISRPNLTFSTLTVSNMSPEDSSIYLCSAVLAGGVTQYFGPGTRLLVL.

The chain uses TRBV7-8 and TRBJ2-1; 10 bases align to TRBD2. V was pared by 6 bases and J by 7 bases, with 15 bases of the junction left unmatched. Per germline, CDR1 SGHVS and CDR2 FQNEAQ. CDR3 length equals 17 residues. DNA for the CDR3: TGTGCCAGCAGTGTTGGATCAGCGGGGGGGTTTGGGAATGAGCAGTTCTTC. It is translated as CASSVGSAGGFGNEQFF.

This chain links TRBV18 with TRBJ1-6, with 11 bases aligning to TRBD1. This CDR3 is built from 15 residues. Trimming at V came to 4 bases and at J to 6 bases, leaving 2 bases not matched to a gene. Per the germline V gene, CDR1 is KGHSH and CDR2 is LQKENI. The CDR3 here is CASSRGTGGNSPLHF. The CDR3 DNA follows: TGTGCCAGCTCACGAGGGACAGGGGGTAATTCACCCCTCCACTTT.

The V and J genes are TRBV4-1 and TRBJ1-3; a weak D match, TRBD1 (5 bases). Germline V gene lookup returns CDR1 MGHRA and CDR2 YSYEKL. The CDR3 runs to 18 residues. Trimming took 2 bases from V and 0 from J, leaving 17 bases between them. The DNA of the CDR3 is TGCGCCAGCAGCCAAACCAGGGCCCGATCCTTCTCTGGAAACACCATATATTTT. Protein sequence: CASSQTRARSFSGNTIYF.

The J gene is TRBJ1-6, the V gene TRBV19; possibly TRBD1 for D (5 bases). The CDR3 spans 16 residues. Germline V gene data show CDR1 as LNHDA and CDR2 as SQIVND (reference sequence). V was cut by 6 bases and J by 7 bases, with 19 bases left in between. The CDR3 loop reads CASSHIVGANNSPLHF. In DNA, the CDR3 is TGTGCCAGTAGCCACATCGTTGGGGCGAACAATTCACCCCTCCACTTT. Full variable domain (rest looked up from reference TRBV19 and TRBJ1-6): DGGITQSPKYLFRKEGQNVTLSCEQNLNHDAMYWYRQDPGQGLRLIYYSQIVNDFQKGDIAEGYSVSREKKESFPLTVTSAQKNPTAFYLCASSHIVGANNSPLHFGNGTRLTVT.

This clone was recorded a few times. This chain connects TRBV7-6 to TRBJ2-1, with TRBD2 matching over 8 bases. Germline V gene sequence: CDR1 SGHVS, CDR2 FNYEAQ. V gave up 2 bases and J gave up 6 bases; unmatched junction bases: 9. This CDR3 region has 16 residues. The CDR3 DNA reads TGTGCCAGCAGCTTACAGGGCCTAGCGGGTCCCAATGAGCAGTTCTTC. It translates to CASSLQGLAGPNEQFF.

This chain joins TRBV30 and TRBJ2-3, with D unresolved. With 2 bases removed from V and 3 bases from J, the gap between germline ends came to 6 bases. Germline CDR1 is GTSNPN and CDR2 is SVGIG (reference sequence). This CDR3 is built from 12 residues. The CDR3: CAWSTQTDTQYF. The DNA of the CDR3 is TGTGCCTGGAGTACACAGACAGATACGCAGTATTTT.

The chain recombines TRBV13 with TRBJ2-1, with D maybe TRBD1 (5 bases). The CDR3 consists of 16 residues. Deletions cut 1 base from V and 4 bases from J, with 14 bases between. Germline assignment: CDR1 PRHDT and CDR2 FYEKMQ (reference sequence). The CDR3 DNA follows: TGTGCCAGCAGCTTAGTTTCCGGACAACCGTACAATGAGCAGTTCTTC. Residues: CASSLVSGQPYNEQFF.

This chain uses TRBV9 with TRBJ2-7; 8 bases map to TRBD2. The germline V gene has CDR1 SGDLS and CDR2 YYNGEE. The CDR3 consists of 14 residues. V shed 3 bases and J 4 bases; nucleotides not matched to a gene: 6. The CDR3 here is CASSAGVAGYEQYF. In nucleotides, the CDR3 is TGTGCCAGCAGCGCCGGGGTAGCGGGATACGAGCAGTACTTC.

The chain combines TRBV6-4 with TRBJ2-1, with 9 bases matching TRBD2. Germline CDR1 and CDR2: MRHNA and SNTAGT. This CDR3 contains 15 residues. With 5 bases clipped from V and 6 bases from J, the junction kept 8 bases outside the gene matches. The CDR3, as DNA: TGTGCCAGCAGTCCCGGGACTAGCCAAACCAATGAGCAGTTCTTC. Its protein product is CASSPGTSQTNEQFF.

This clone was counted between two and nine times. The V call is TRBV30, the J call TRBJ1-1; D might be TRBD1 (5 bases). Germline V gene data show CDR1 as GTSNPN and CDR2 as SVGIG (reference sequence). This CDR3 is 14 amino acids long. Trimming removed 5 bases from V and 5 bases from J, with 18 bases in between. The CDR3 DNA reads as TGTGCCTGGGCCGGGAAAGCAGGGAGGACTGAAGCTTTCTTT. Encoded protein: CAWAGKAGRTEAFF.

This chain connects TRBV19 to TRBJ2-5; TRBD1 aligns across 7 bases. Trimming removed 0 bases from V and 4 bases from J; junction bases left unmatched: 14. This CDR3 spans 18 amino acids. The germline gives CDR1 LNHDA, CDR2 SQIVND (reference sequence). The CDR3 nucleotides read TGTGCCAGTAGTATAGATCGGGGCGCAGGGGGATTTGGAGAGACCCAGTACTTC. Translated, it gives CASSIDRGAGGFGETQYF.

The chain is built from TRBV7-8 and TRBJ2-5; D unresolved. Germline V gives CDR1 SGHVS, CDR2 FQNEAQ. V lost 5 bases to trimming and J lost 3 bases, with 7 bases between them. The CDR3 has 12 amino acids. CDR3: CASSNEKETQYF. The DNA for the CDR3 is TGTGCCAGCAGCAATGAGAAAGAGACCCAGTACTTC.

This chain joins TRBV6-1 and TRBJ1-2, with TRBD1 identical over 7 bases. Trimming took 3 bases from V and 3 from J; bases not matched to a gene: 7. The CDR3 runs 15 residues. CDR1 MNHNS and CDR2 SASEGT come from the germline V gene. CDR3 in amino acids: CASSDTGASHYGYTF. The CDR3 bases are TGTGCCAGCAGTGATACAGGGGCCAGCCACTATGGCTACACCTTC.

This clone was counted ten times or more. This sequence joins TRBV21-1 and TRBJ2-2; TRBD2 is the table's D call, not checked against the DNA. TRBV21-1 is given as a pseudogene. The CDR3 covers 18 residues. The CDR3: CASSKKYSGVTNTGELFF. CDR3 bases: TGTGCCAGCAGCAAGAAGTACAGCGGGGTAACGAACACCGGGGAGCTGTTTTTT.

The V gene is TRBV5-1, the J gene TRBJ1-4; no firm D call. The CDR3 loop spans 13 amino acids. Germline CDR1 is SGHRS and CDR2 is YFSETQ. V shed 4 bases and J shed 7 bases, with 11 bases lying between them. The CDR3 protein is CASSLGEGEKLFF. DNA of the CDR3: TGCGCCAGCAGCCTCGGGGAAGGTGAAAAACTGTTTTTT.

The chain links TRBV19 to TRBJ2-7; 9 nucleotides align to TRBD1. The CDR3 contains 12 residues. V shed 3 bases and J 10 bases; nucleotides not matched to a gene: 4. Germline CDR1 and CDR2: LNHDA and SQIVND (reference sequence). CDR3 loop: CASSIGQGSQYF. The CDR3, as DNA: TGTGCCAGTAGTATCGGACAGGGGTCTCAGTACTTC. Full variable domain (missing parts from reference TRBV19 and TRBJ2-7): DGGITQSPKYLFRKEGQNVTLSCEQNLNHDAMYWYRQDPGQGLRLIYYSQIVNDFQKGDIAEGYSVSREKKESFPLTVTSAQKNPTAFYLCASSIGQGSQYFGPGTRLTVT.

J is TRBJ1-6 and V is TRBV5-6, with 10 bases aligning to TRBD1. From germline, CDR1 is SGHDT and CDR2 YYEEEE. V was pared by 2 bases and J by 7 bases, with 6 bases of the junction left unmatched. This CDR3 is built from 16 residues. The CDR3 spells CASSFMQGQGNSPLHF. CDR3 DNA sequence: TGTGCCAGCAGCTTCATGCAGGGACAGGGGAATTCACCCCTCCACTTT.

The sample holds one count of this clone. The chain's CDR3 is CASSREFSGANVLTF. DNA for the CDR3: TGTGCCAGCAGCAGAGAGTTCTCTGGGGCCAACGTCCTGACTTTC. The V and J genes are TRBV5-6 and TRBJ2-6; D call uncertain. The CDR3 has 15 residues. The germline V gene encodes CDR1 SGHDT and CDR2 YYEEEE. The germline V and J ends were trimmed by 4 bases and 0 bases, with 8 bases remaining between them.

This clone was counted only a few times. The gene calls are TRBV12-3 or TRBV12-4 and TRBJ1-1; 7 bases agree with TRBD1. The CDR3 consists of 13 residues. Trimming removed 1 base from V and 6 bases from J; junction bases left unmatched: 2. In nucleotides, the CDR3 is TGTGCCAGCAGTTTAGGACAGGGCTCTGAAGCTTTCTTT. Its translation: CASSLGQGSEAFF.

CDR3 in DNA: TGTGCCAGCAGTTACGGAGTCTCTGGGGGGTACGAGCAGTACTTC. Its translation is CASSYGVSGGYEQYF. The chain couples TRBV6-5 to TRBJ2-7; D perhaps matches TRBD2 (6 bases). From germline, CDR1 is MNHEY and CDR2 SVGAGI. The CDR3 extends over 15 amino acids. V lost 2 bases to trimming and J lost 4 bases, with 15 bases between them.

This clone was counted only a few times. CDR3 in DNA: TGTGCCAGCAGCCATGGTAGCGGGAGGGCCGCCACCGGGGAGCTGTTTTTT. Translation gives CASSHGSGRAATGELFF. V is TRBV3-1 (or the pseudogene TRBV3-2) and J is TRBJ2-2, with 11 bases that match TRBD2. CDR3 length: 17 residues. V lost 3 bases to trimming and J lost 4 bases; unmatched junction nucleotides: 7. Germline loops: CDR1 LGHDT, CDR2 YNNKEL (reference sequence).